This T cell receptor beta chain was identified in a study of T cells in tumors after PD-1 blockade. Study summary: Patients had no prior checkpoint blockade, systemic immunosuppressants, or anti-cancer therapy within 4 weeks. During anti-PD-1 treatment, some patients continued daily vismodegib 150 mg. On average, peripheral blood gave 100,000 to 140,000 TCR templates and tens of thousands of unique clonotypes.

Notes on the study in general: About 41% of tumor TCR clonotypes were also found in blood.

Germline lookup yields CDR1 MDHEN and CDR2 SYDVKM. The CDR3 has 14 amino acids. V shed 5 bases and J shed 3 bases, with 10 bases lying between them. There are a few counts of this clone. Its antigen is still unknown. Libraries were prepared by immunoSEQ multiplex PCR; TCRdb keeps only in-frame clonotypes and omits some of them. The data show around 34,000 clones, with 73% seen just once and around 43% held by the top ten. The source of this sequence is a human donor with basal cell carcinoma. The V gene is TRBV28, the J gene TRBJ2-2; D gene ambiguous. The material was PBMCs, obtained after anti-PD-1 treatment. The CDR3 nucleotides are TGTGCCAGCAGTCTGGGTCCAGACACCGGGGAGCTGTTTTTT. This translates into CASSLGPDTGELFF.